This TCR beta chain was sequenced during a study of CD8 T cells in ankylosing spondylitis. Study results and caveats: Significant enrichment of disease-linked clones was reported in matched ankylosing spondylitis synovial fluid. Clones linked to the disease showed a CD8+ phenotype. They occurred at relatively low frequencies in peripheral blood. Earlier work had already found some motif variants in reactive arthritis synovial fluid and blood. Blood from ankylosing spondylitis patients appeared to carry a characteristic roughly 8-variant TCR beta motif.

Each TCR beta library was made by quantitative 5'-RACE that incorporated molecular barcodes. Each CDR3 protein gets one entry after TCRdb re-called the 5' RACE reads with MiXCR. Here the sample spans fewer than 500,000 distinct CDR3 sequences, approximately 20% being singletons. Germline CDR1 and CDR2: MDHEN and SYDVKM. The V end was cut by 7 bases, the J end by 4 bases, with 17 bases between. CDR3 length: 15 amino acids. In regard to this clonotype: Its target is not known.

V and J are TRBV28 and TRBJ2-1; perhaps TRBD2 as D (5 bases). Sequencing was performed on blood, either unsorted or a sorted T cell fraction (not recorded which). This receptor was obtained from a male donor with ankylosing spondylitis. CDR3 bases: TGTGCCAGCACCCCACGAAGCGGATATTACAATGAGCAGTTCTTC. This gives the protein CASTPRSGYYNEQFF. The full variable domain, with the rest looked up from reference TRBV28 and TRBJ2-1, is DVKVTQSSRYLVKRTGEKVFLECVQDMDHENMFWYRQDPGLGLRLIYFSYDVKMKEKGDIPEGYSVSREKKERFSLILESASTNQTSMYLCASTPRSGYYNEQFFGPGTRLTVL.